This is a list of T cell receptor beta chains from one sample in a study of T cell clones after liver transplantation. TCRdb's copy holds only in-frame clones and misses some; the assay was immunoSEQ multiplex PCR. The sample contains over 70,000 clones, 80% of which appear only once. The sample here was CD4+ T cells from blood, taken 12 months after liver transplant. These TCRs come from a human patient who received a liver transplant. A share of the T cells may be of graft donor origin. Both conserved end residues are part of each CDR3. Each record gives: J gene, D gene, V gene, clone size, CDR3 DNA, CDR3 protein. A D gene is named only where the DNA matches it firmly. The size entry is marked missing in some rows and otherwise reads once, few, many or a size class.

J gene: TRBJ1-1; D gene: NA; V gene: TRBV27; clone size: NA; CDR3 DNA: TGTGCCAGCAGTTTAATTACGGATTTGGGGGCCCCTGAAGCTTTCTTT; CDR3 protein: CASSLITDLGAPEAFF
J gene: TRBJ2-5; D gene: NA; V gene: TRBV2; clone size: few; CDR3 DNA: TGTGCCAGCAGTGGGGACTGGCAAGAGACCCAGTACTTC; CDR3 protein: CASSGDWQETQYF
J gene: TRBJ2-5; D gene: NA; V gene: TRBV5-1; clone size: NA; CDR3 DNA: TGCGCCAGCAGCACTTACTCCTCCGAGACCCAGTACTTC; CDR3 protein: CASSTYSSETQYF
J gene: TRBJ1-1; D gene: NA; V gene: TRBV5-6; clone size: NA; CDR3 DNA: TGTGCCAGCAGCCCCCAACCGGCCTCGGGGAACACTGAAGCTTTCTTT; CDR3 protein: CASSPQPASGNTEAFF
J gene: TRBJ1-5; D gene: NA; V gene: TRBV15; clone size: NA; CDR3 DNA: TGTGCCACCAGCAGAGATGCCTCGGCCCAGCATTTT; CDR3 protein: CATSRDASAQHF
J gene: TRBJ2-1; D gene: NA; V gene: TRBV7-2; clone size: NA; CDR3 DNA: TGTGCCAGCAGCCGAGGGGGGCACCGTTCCTACAATGAGCAGTTCTTC; CDR3 protein: CASSRGGHRSYNEQFF
J gene: TRBJ2-1; D gene: NA; V gene: TRBV7-9; clone size: NA; CDR3 DNA: TGTGCCAGCAGCCCGGACAGTTACAATGAGCAGTTCTTC; CDR3 protein: CASSPDSYNEQFF
J gene: TRBJ2-7; D gene: TRBD1; V gene: TRBV28; clone size: NA; CDR3 DNA: TGTGCCAGCAGCCCCGGGACAGGGCCCTACGAGCAGTACTTC; CDR3 protein: CASSPGTGPYEQYF
J gene: TRBJ1-1; D gene: NA; V gene: TRBV7-2; clone size: once; CDR3 DNA: TGTGCCAGCAGCCCCGATTTCGGGGGAGCTTTCTTT; CDR3 protein: CASSPDFGGAFF
J gene: TRBJ1-2; D gene: NA; V gene: TRBV7-9; clone size: few; CDR3 DNA: TGTGCCAGCAGCTTAGAATCGGTGGACGGCTACACCTTC; CDR3 protein: CASSLESVDGYTF
J gene: TRBJ1-5; D gene: NA; V gene: TRBV5-1; clone size: few; CDR3 DNA: TGCGCCAGCAGCTTGGAGGGAAGCAATCAGCCCCAGCATTTT; CDR3 protein: CASSLEGSNQPQHF
J gene: TRBJ2-1; D gene: NA; V gene: TRBV30; clone size: NA; CDR3 DNA: TGTGCCTGGAGTAGGACTGGGCTTTACAATGAGCAGTTCTTC; CDR3 protein: CAWSRTGLYNEQFF
J gene: TRBJ2-7; D gene: NA; V gene: TRBV15; clone size: once; CDR3 DNA: TGTGCCACCAGCAGAGGAGACAACTACGAGCAGTACTTC; CDR3 protein: CATSRGDNYEQYF
J gene: TRBJ1-2; D gene: TRBD1; V gene: TRBV28; clone size: few; CDR3 DNA: TGTGCCAGCAGTCCGCGGGGGACAGGGGGTCGGTGGGGTGGCTACACCTTC; CDR3 protein: CASSPRGTGGRWGGYTF
J gene: TRBJ2-2; D gene: TRBD2; V gene: TRBV7-6; clone size: NA; CDR3 DNA: TGTGCCAGCAGCTTAGCCACTAGCGGTACCGCCGGGGAGCTGTTTTTT; CDR3 protein: CASSLATSGTAGELFF
J gene: TRBJ2-1; D gene: NA; V gene: TRBV15; clone size: NA; CDR3 DNA: TGTGCCACCAGCAGAGAAGGGCAAGCGGGTTCCTACAATGAGCAGTTCTTC; CDR3 protein: CATSREGQAGSYNEQFF
J gene: TRBJ2-2; D gene: TRBD2; V gene: TRBV5-1; clone size: NA; CDR3 DNA: TGCGCCAGCAGCTTGTGGGGGACTAGTTACACCGGGGAGCTGTTTTTT; CDR3 protein: CASSLWGTSYTGELFF
J gene: TRBJ1-2; D gene: NA; V gene: TRBV7-9; clone size: NA; CDR3 DNA: TGTGCCAGCAGCTTACAGTGGGGAATCTATGGCTACACCTTC; CDR3 protein: CASSLQWGIYGYTF
J gene: TRBJ2-1; D gene: NA; V gene: TRBV28; clone size: NA; CDR3 DNA: TGTGCCAGCAGTAGGACGGGATTACCCCTCGGCCAGTTCTTC; CDR3 protein: CASSRTGLPLGQFF
J gene: TRBJ1-2; D gene: NA; V gene: TRBV5-1; clone size: NA; CDR3 DNA: TGCGCCAGCAGCTTGGAGGGGGGCGAACTGAGTGGCTACACCTTC; CDR3 protein: CASSLEGGELSGYTF
J gene: TRBJ1-2; D gene: TRBD1; V gene: TRBV6-1; clone size: NA; CDR3 DNA: TGTGCCAGCATGGGACAGCGTGGCTACACCTTC; CDR3 protein: CASMGQRGYTF
J gene: TRBJ2-7; D gene: TRBD2; V gene: TRBV4-2; clone size: NA; CDR3 DNA: TGTGCCAGCAGCCCCTCGGCTAGCGGGACCTCCTACGAGCAGTACTTC; CDR3 protein: CASSPSASGTSYEQYF
J gene: TRBJ2-7; D gene: NA; V gene: TRBV5-8; clone size: NA; CDR3 DNA: TGTGCCAGCAGCAGGGAACCCAGCTCCTACGAGCAGTACTTC; CDR3 protein: CASSREPSSYEQYF
J gene: TRBJ2-7; D gene: TRBD1; V gene: TRBV18; clone size: NA; CDR3 DNA: TGTGCCAGCTCAGCCACGACAGGGGGCGGATACGAGCAGTACTTC; CDR3 protein: CASSATTGGGYEQYF
J gene: TRBJ2-5; D gene: NA; V gene: TRBV7-2; clone size: NA; CDR3 DNA: TGTGCCAGCAGCTTCTCCCTGGGGGAGACCCAGTACTTC; CDR3 protein: CASSFSLGETQYF